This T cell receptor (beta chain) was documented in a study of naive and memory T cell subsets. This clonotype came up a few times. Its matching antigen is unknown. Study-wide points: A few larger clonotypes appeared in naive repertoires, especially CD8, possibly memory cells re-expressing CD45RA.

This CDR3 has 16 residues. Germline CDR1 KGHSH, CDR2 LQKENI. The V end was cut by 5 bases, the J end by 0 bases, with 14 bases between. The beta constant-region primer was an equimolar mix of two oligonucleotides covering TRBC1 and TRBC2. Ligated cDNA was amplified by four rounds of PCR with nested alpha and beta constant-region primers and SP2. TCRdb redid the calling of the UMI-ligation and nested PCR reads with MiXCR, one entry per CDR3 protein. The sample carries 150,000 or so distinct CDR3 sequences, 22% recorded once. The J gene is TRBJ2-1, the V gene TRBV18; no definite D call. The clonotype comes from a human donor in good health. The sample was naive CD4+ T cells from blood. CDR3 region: CASSSYIPSSYNEQFF. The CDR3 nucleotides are TGTGCCAGCTCATCATATATCCCATCCTCCTACAATGAGCAGTTCTTC.